These 2 T cell receptor beta chains originate from one sample sequenced in a study of blood T cell repertoires in COVID-19 (dated by TCRdb to 2020 to 2022). The library was built by means of the immunoSEQ multiplex PCR assay. The table comes from immuneACCESS by way of TCRdb, which keeps in-frame sequences with V and J called. Part of the clones is missing from these tables; in studies checked, under half for an unresolved V gene and the rest for unknown reasons. The sample contains 200,000 to 300,000 clones, roughly nine tenths of them found a single time. The ten largest account for 5.5% to 6.5% of the sample. Sequencing was carried out using peripheral blood. These receptors all come from a man aged 60-69 years with acute or convalescent COVID-19.

This chain joins TRBV28 and TRBJ2-5; TRBD1 aligns across 8 bases. The CDR3 extends over 15 amino acids. CDR1 is MDHEN and CDR2 is SYDVKM in the germline V gene. Trimming at V came to 5 bases and at J to 4 bases, leaving 9 bases not matched to a gene. This CDR3 reads CASSPPTGGLETQYF. The CDR3, as DNA: TGTGCCAGCAGTCCCCCTACAGGGGGTTTAGAGACCCAGTACTTC.

The J gene is TRBJ2-7, the V gene TRBV9, with 9 bases identical to TRBD1. Germline V gene lookup returns CDR1 SGDLS and CDR2 YYNGEE. The CDR3 length is 14 residues. V lost 3 bases to trimming and J lost 7 bases; unmatched junction nucleotides: 8. CDR3 sequence reads: CASSARTGVGEQYF. For the CDR3, the DNA is TGTGCCAGCAGCGCCCGGACAGGGGTGGGGGAGCAGTACTTC.